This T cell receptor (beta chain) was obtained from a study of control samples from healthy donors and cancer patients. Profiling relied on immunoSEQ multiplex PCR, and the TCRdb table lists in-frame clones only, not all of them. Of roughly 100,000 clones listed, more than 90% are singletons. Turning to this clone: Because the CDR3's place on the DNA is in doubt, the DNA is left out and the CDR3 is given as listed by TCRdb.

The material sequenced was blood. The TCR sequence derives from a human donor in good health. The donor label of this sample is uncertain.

CDR3 sequence: CASSSSTTGTEAFF. This sequence joins TRBV7-9 and TRBJ1-1. Inclusive of both ends, the CDR3 amounts to 14 amino acids. Per germline, CDR1 SEHNR and CDR2 FQNEAQ (reference sequence).